Described below is a single T cell receptor beta chain sequence and its context. Its antigen is as yet unknown. Primers used in a second PCR of about 7 to 12 cycles were a sample-barcoded 5' primer and a J-beta primer mix. The template-switch adaptor, which had 12 random nucleotides, put a tag on each cDNA molecule. MiXCR was run by TCRdb on the 5' RACE reads, yielding one entry per CDR3 protein. The profile shows over 1,500,000 distinct CDR3 sequences, 30% to 40% of them singletons. Each sample had at least 6 million PBMCs isolated. These data come from a study of blood T cells in healthy people across ages. Study-wide results and limits: Diversity of TCR beta correlated strongly with naive T cell percentage.

This CDR3 region has 16 residues. V trimming: 5 bases; J trimming: 8 bases; junction bases outside the gene matches: 17. The V gene's germline CDR1 is SGHTA and CDR2 FQGNSA. The chain has TRBV7-2 and TRBJ1-2; TRBD1 agrees at 7 bases. Sequenced sample: blood. The source is a human donor in good health. CDR3 in DNA: TGTGCCAGCAGCCCTGTTCAGGGACAGACGGGGGTCGGCTACACCTTC. It yields the protein CASSPVQGQTGVGYTF.